The rows below give T cell receptor beta chains drawn from one sample of a study of siplizumab effects on memory and regulatory T cells. The method was immunoSEQ multiplex PCR; TCRdb's version includes in-frame clones alone and lacks a portion of them. The sample has approximately 120,000 clones, roughly 94% seen once. Material for sequencing was Tregs sorted from blood. These receptors came from a human donor in good health. Each CDR3 is given with its conserved first and last residue. The D gene is left open where the match is weak. Size is stated for part of the rows, as once, few or many counts, or as a class when the clone is expanded.

TGCGCCAGCAGCCAAGAATTCGGTCAGCCCCAGCATTTT | CASSQEFGQPQHF | TRBV4-1 | . | TRBJ1-5 | .
TGTGCCAGCAGCTTGGGGGCCCCCCTGGGTGAAGCTTTCTTT | CASSLGAPLGEAFF | TRBV5-4 | . | TRBJ1-1 | .
TGTGCCAGCAGCTTCGGGACAGCTAATGAAAAACTGTTTTTT | CASSFGTANEKLFF | TRBV7-9 | . | TRBJ1-4 | TRBD1
TGTGCCAGTAGTATAGGCCGGGACACCGATACGCAGTATTTT | CASSIGRDTDTQYF | TRBV19 | . | TRBJ2-3 | .
TGCGCCAGCAGCTTGGGGGCTGAGCAGCCCCAGCATTTT | CASSLGAEQPQHF | TRBV5-1 | . | TRBJ1-5 | .
TGTGCCAGCAGCTTAGATCTTGGGACTGGGGCCAACGTCCTGACTTTC | CASSLDLGTGANVLTF | TRBV11-3 | once | TRBJ2-6 | .
TGTGCCAGCAGCCTCCAGGGTTTTGGGGCCAACGTCCTGACTTTC | CASSLQGFGANVLTF | TRBV14 | . | TRBJ2-6 | .
TGTGCCTGGAGTTGGAGGGCGGCCAAAAACATTCAGTACTTC | CAWSWRAAKNIQYF | TRBV30 | . | TRBJ2-4 | .
TGCAGCGGCTGGACTAGCGGGCATACCGGGGAGCTGTTTTTT | CSGWTSGHTGELFF | TRBV29-1 | few | TRBJ2-2 | TRBD2
TGTGCCAGCTCACCAGGGGAGTATAATTCACCCCTCCACTTT | CASSPGEYNSPLHF | TRBV18 | . | TRBJ1-6 | .
TGCGCCAGCAGCTTGGCTACGGGCACAGATACGCAGTATTTT | CASSLATGTDTQYF | TRBV5-1 | few | TRBJ2-3 | .
TGTGCCAGCGCACCAAAATTGCGTATCGTGCAGGGGGCCCAAAGGGGAAATGAGCAGTTCTTC | CASAPKLRIVQGAQRGNEQFF | TRBV18 | . | TRBJ2-1 | TRBD1
TGTGCCAGCTCACCAGCTAGCGGGGGGTACCAAGAGACCCAGTACTTC | CASSPASGGYQETQYF | TRBV18 | few | TRBJ2-5 | TRBD2
TGTGCCAGCAGTTACGGGAGGAGTAGAGAGACCCAGTACTTC | CASSYGRSRETQYF | TRBV6-5 | . | TRBJ2-5 | .
TGTGCCAGCAGTCGGCGGCGGACGTATAATTCACCCCTCCACTTT | CASSRRRTYNSPLHF | TRBV7-2 | . | TRBJ1-6 | .
TGTGCCAGCAGCTTGGCCGGTGTCGATACGCAGTATTTT | CASSLAGVDTQYF | TRBV5-4 | . | TRBJ2-3 | .
TGTGCCAGCAGTTTAATCACAGAGACCCAGTACTTC | CASSLITETQYF | TRBV28 | . | TRBJ2-5 | .
TGTGCCAGCAGAGGACAGGGGGGTCACAATGAGCAGTTCTTC | CASRGQGGHNEQFF | TRBV6-1 | . | TRBJ2-1 | TRBD1
TGTGCCAGCAGCTTAGATCGAGGGTCACCCCTCCACTTT | CASSLDRGSPLHF | TRBV11-3 | . | TRBJ1-6 | .
TGTGCCAGCAGCTTGGCTAGTTCAGATACGCAGTATTTT | CASSLASSDTQYF | TRBV5-4 | . | TRBJ2-3 | .
TGTGCCAGCAGTGCCCGGGGTGGGAAGGGGGAGACCCAGTACTTC | CASSARGGKGETQYF | TRBV6-6 | . | TRBJ2-5 | .
TGTGCCAGTAGTATCCCCTTAGGGGGGGATTACAATGAGCAGTTCTTC | CASSIPLGGDYNEQFF | TRBV19 | . | TRBJ2-1 | .
TGTGCCAGCAGCCAAGCCGGGCCGTGGGGGTATCAGCCCCAGCATTTT | CASSQAGPWGYQPQHF | TRBV4-2 | . | TRBJ1-5 | .
TGTGCCAGCAGCCCCCCGGGGCAGTTCTATGGCTACACCTTC | CASSPPGQFYGYTF | TRBV9 | . | TRBJ1-2 | .